This paragraph reports one TCR beta chain. The data are from a study of tumor-infiltrating lymphocytes in primary liver carcinoma. The CDR3 runs 15 residues. The germline CDR1 and CDR2 sequences are SGHAT and FQNNGV. Co-extraction of both nucleic acids (RNA and DNA) used about 17-31 mg of unsorted bulk tissue. TCR beta cDNA was reverse-transcribed from about 500 ng of total RNA. The reaction used a constant-region primer and ProtoScript II reverse transcriptase. Researchers made the TCR beta libraries by running three nested multiplex PCR rounds with slightly modified ARM-PCR. Primers for the first two PCR rounds were TRBV1-TRBV30 forward primers and a C-beta reverse primer (about 11 cycles per round). A single record per CDR3 protein comes from TCRdb applying MiXCR to the multiplex PCR reads. The profile shows roughly 20,000 distinct CDR3 sequences, approximately 79% of them singletons.

This sequence was found in a man between 35 and 55 years old with primary liver carcinoma and hepatitis B virus infection. Sequences were obtained from liver tumor tissue from sampling region 1. Subset described: tumor region T1, superior pole. The chain carries TRBV11-2 and TRBJ2-3; D is perhaps TRBD1 or TRBD2 (5 bases each). Written as DNA, the CDR3 is TGTGTCAGTAGCTTGTACGTTGGGGGTCCAGATACGCAGTATTTT. Translated: CVSSLYVGGPDTQYF.